What follows are 14 T cell receptor beta chains derived from one specimen sequenced in a study of blood T cell repertoires in COVID-19. Profiled with immunoSEQ multiplex PCR; TCRdb holds only in-frame clones, not every one. Here the sample spans approximately 250,000 clones, approximately 88% being singletons. The sample taken for sequencing was PBMCs or T cells enriched from blood (not recorded which). The receptors derive from a woman aged 40 to 50 with acute COVID-19.

This clone was observed a few times. V gene TRBV30 combines with J gene TRBJ1-1, with TRBD1 matching 7 bases. Germline trimming cut 1 base from V and 8 bases from J; bases unmatched to any gene: 1. The V gene's germline CDR1 is GTSNPN and CDR2 SVGIG (reference sequence). CDR3 length: 11 amino acids. For the CDR3, the DNA is TGTGCCTGGAGTGGACAGGGAGAAGCTTTCTTT. This encodes CAWSGQGEAFF.

Only one count was recorded for this clone. The chain couples TRBV7-2 to TRBJ2-7; 10 bases agree with TRBD1. The CDR3 sequence is 15 residues long. Germline trimming cut 4 bases from V and 3 bases from J; bases unmatched to any gene: 6. The germline V gene encodes CDR1 SGHTA and CDR2 FQGNSA. CDR3 nucleotide sequence: TGTGCCAGCAGCTCACCAGACAGGGGGCACTACGAGCAGTACGTC. Its translation: CASSSPDRGHYEQYV.

This chain joins TRBV10-2 and TRBJ1-3; D gene ambiguous. Germline-derived CDR1 and CDR2 are WSHSY and SAAADI. The CDR3 has 9 residues. The CDR3 spells CARGNTIYF. CDR3 bases: TGCGCGAGAGGGAACACCATATATTTT.

V usage is TRBV18 and J usage is TRBJ1-3; TRBD1 might be the D (5 bases). Trimming took 2 bases from V and 4 from J, leaving 9 bases between them. Germline V lookup: CDR1 KGHSH, CDR2 LQKENI. The CDR3 totals 14 residues. This CDR3 reads CASSPRGLGNTIYF. CDR3 DNA sequence: TGTGCCAGCTCACCAAGGGGACTGGGAAACACCATATATTTT.

The V gene is TRBV24-1, the J gene TRBJ2-1; 12 nucleotides line up with TRBD2. J lost 8 bases, V lost 3 bases, and 7 bases had no gene match. CDR3 size: 16 residues. CDR1 and CDR2 (germline): KGHDR, SFDVKD. CDR3 in amino acids: CATSDLSSGRADEQFF. In DNA form, the CDR3 reads TGTGCCACCAGTGATCTGTCTAGCGGGAGGGCAGATGAGCAGTTCTTC.

CDR3 bases: TGTGCCAGCAGTTACTTTACTAGCGGGAGAGACAATGAGCAGTTCTTC. Protein sequence: CASSYFTSGRDNEQFF. The rearrangement links TRBV6-5 to TRBJ2-1, with 11 bases identical to TRBD2. The CDR3 is made up of 16 amino acids. Trimming cost V 1 base and J 5 bases; bases outside gene matches: 4. Germline V gene sequence: CDR1 MNHEY, CDR2 SVGAGI.

CDR3 bases: TGTGCCAGCAGCTCCCCGTCCTACGAGCAGTACTTC. It yields the protein CASSSPSYEQYF. V and J are TRBV7-2 and TRBJ2-7; no clear D. The germline gives CDR1 SGHTA, CDR2 FQGNSA. Trimming took 4 bases from V and 1 from J, leaving 5 bases between them. CDR3 length: 12 residues. Full variable domain (remainder filled in from reference TRBV7-2 and TRBJ2-7): GAGVSQSPSNKVTEKGKDVELRCDPISGHTALYWYRQSLGQGLEFLIYFQGNSAPDKSGLPSDRFSAERTGGSVSTLTIQRTQQEDSAVYLCASSSPSYEQYFGPGTRLTVT.

The gene calls are TRBV7-2 and TRBJ1-2, with unresolved D. The germline V and J ends were trimmed by 7 bases and 7 bases, with 13 bases remaining between them. This CDR3 has 12 amino acids. From germline, CDR1 is SGHTA and CDR2 FQGNSA. CDR3 region: CASTLVGVGYTF. DNA for the CDR3: TGTGCCAGCACCCTAGTCGGGGTTGGCTACACCTTC.

This chain connects TRBV9 to TRBJ1-3, with D tentatively TRBD1 (6 bases). The CDR3 is 16 amino acids. CDR1 and CDR2 from the germline V gene are SGDLS and YYNGEE. Trimming took 3 bases from V and 0 from J, leaving 13 bases between them. The CDR3 sequence: CASSADETGSGNTIYF. The CDR3 nucleotides read TGTGCCAGCAGCGCAGACGAGACAGGCTCTGGAAACACCATATATTTT. The whole variable domain, remainder taken from reference TRBV9 and TRBJ1-3, is DSGVTQTPKHLITATGQRVTLRCSPRSGDLSVYWYQQSLDQGLQFLIQYYNGEERAKGNILERFSAQQFPDLHSELNLSSLELGDSALYFCASSADETGSGNTIYFGEGSWLTVV.

In nucleotides, the CDR3 is TGTGCCAGCAGTTACCCCCCGGGACAGGGAAATGAGCAGTTCTTC. It codes for CASSYPPGQGNEQFF. The chain couples TRBV6-5 to TRBJ2-1; 9 bases agree with TRBD1. There are 15 residues in the CDR3. Trimming removed 2 bases from V and 7 bases from J; junction bases left unmatched: 6. Per the germline V gene, CDR1 is MNHEY and CDR2 is SVGAGI.

The J gene is TRBJ2-7, the V gene TRBV28; TRBD1 agrees at 8 bases. V shed 2 bases and J 3 bases; nucleotides not matched to a gene: 3. The germline CDR1 and CDR2 sequences are MDHEN and SYDVKM. The CDR3 is made up of 14 amino acids. As DNA, the CDR3 is TGTGCCAGCAGTTTACCGACAGGGGACTACGAGCAGTACTTC. Translating it yields CASSLPTGDYEQYF. The variable domain in full, with the rest retrieved from reference TRBV28 and TRBJ2-7, is DVKVTQSSRYLVKRTGEKVFLECVQDMDHENMFWYRQDPGLGLRLIYFSYDVKMKEKGDIPEGYSVSREKKERFSLILESASTNQTSMYLCASSLPTGDYEQYFGPGTRLTVT.

This clone was counted a single time. The chain couples TRBV5-6 to TRBJ2-5; a possible D gene is TRBD1 (5 bases). The V gene's germline CDR1 is SGHDT and CDR2 YYEEEE. Trimming removed 2 bases from V and 1 base from J, with 18 bases in between. The CDR3 consists of 17 residues. This CDR3 is CASSFKRTSRGQETQYF. CDR3 sequence (DNA): TGTGCCAGCAGCTTCAAACGGACATCGCGAGGCCAAGAGACCCAGTACTTC.

The chain recombines TRBV13 with TRBJ2-6; TRBD1 matches at 9 bases. Looked up from germline, CDR1 is PRHDT and CDR2 is FYEKMQ (reference sequence). The CDR3 totals 16 residues. The V gene end was trimmed by 5 bases and the J gene end by 9 bases; junction bases not matched to a gene: 11. CDR3 region: CASSAVGQGIGNVLTF. The CDR3 DNA reads TGTGCCAGCAGCGCCGTTGGACAGGGGATCGGCAACGTCCTGACTTTC. The whole variable domain, remainder taken from reference TRBV13 and TRBJ2-6, is AAGVIQSPRHLIKEKRETATLKCYPIPRHDTVYWYQQGPGQDPQFLISFYEKMQSDKGSIPDRFSAQQFSDYHSELNMSSLELGDSALYFCASSAVGQGIGNVLTFGAGSRLTVL.

Here the CDR3 DNA reads TGTGCCAGCAGTGGTCAACCGCCAGGGGGGCCTGAAGCTTTCTTT. Translated: CASSGQPPGGPEAFF. The V and J genes are TRBV6-2 or TRBV6-3 and TRBJ1-1, with 7 bases lining up with TRBD1. CDR1 MNHEY and CDR2 SVGEGT come from the germline V gene. This CDR3 comprises 15 residues. Trimming cost V 5 bases and J 6 bases; bases outside gene matches: 12.